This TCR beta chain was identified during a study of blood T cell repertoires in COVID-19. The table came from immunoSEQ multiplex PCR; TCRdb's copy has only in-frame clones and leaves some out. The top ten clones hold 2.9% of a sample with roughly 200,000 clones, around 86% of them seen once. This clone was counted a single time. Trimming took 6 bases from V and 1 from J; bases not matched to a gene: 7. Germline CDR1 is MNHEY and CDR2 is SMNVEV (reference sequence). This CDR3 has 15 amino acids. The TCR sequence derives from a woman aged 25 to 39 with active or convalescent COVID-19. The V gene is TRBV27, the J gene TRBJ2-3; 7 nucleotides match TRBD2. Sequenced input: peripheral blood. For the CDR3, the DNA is TGTGCCAGCAGCATCGGACTAGTTGGCACAGATACGCAGTATTTT. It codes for CASSIGLVGTDTQYF.